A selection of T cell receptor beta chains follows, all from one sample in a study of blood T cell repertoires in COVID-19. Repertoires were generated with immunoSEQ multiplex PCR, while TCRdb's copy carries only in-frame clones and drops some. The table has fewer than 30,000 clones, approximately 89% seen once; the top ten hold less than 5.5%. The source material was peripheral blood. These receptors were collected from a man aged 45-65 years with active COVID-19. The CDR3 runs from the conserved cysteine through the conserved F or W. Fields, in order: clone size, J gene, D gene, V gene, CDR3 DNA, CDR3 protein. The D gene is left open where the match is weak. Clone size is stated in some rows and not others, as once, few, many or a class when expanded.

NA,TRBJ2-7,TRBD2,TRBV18,TGTGCCAGCTCACCCGTCCTGACTAGCGGGAGGGGCGAGCAGTACTTC,CASSPVLTSGRGEQYF
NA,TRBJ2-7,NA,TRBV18,TGTGCCAGCTCACCACGCCCAGGCGTCTACGAGCAGTACTTC,CASSPRPGVYEQYF
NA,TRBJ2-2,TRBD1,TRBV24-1,TGTGCCACCAGTGATCCGGGGGACAGGGTAGGCGGGGAGCTGTTTTTT,CATSDPGDRVGGELFF
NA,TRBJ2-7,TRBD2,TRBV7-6,TGTGCCAGCAGCCTCCAGCCTAGCGGGGGTTACGAGCAGTACTTC,CASSLQPSGGYEQYF
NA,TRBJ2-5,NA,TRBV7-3,TGTGCCAGCAGCCCCCGGGGGTTGGCGGGAGAGACCCAGTACTTC,CASSPRGLAGETQYF
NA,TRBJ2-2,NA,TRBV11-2,TGTGCCAGCAGCTTATCTGGCGGGTCTTTCGCCGGGGAGCTGTTTTTT,CASSLSGGSFAGELFF
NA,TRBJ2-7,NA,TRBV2,TGTGCCAGCAGTGATTGGCATTCCTACGAGCAGTACTTC,CASSDWHSYEQYF
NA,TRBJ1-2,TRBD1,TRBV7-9,TGTGCCAGCAGCGAGGGACAGGGGGCGAGCGGCTACACCTTC,CASSEGQGASGYTF
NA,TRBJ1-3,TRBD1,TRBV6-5,TGTGCCAGCAGTTACCGACAGGGAGGAAACACCATATATTTT,CASSYRQGGNTIYF
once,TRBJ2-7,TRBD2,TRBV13,TGTGCCAGCAGCTTCTGGACTAGCCGGAATTACGAGCAGTACTTC,CASSFWTSRNYEQYF
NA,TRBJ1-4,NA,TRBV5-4,TGTGCCAGCACCAAGGGAGGTGGTGAAAAACTGTTTTTT,CASTKGGGEKLFF
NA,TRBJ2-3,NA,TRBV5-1,TGCGCCAGCAGCTTGGCTAGACCCGACGATACGCAGTATTTT,CASSLARPDDTQYF
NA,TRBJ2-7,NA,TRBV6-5,TGTGCCAGCAGGCAGGGCTACGAGCAGTACTTC,CASRQGYEQYF
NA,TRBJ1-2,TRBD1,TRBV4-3,TGCGCCAGCAGCCAAACAAATGGACAGGACCCTCGAGGCTACACCTTC,CASSQTNGQDPRGYTF
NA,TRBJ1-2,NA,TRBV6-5,TGTGCCAGCAGTTACTCGGCAGGGTACAGCTATGGCTACACCTTC,CASSYSAGYSYGYTF
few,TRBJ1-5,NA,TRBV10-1,TGCGCCAGCACCATGAGCGGGGCCCAGGATAGCAATCAGCCCCAGCATTTT,CASTMSGAQDSNQPQHF
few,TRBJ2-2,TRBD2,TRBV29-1,TGCAGCGCCCTGAGGGGGTCCGGGAGGGCCGGGGAGCTGTTTTTT,CSALRGSGRAGELFF
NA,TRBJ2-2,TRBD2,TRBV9,TGTGCCAGCAGCGTAGTGGGCAGCGGGAGCAACACCGGGGAGCTGTTTTTT,CASSVVGSGSNTGELFF
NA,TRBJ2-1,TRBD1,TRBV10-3,TGTGCCACCGAGGGACAGGACTACAATGAGCAGTTCTTC,CATEGQDYNEQFF
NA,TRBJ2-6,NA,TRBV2,TGTGCCAGCAGCTACAGGGATGGGGCCAACGTCCTGACTTTC,CASSYRDGANVLTF
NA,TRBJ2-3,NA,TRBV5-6,TGTGCCAGCAGCTTGGGAAGCGGGACAGATACGCAGTATTTT,CASSLGSGTDTQYF
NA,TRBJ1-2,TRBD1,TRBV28,TGTGCCAGCAGCCTGGACAGGGCCTATGGCTACACCTTC,CASSLDRAYGYTF
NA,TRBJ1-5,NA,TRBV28,TGTGCCAGCAGTAAAGGGGGATCCAATCAGCCCCAGCATTTT,CASSKGGSNQPQHF
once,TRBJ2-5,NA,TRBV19,TGTGCCAGTAGTATAATATTGGGGTCCACGGGGCAAGAGACCCAGTACTTC,CASSIILGSTGQETQYF